This T cell receptor (beta chain) was identified during a study of T cells in Graves' hyperthyroidism and ophthalmopathy. The V end lost 1 base, the J end lost 5 bases, and 10 bases lay between the germline ends. This CDR3 spans 14 amino acids. Germline V CDR1 and CDR2: SGHTA, FQGNSA. This clonotype was picked up many times. One base away lies a much larger clone, so this may be a sequencing read error. Amplification of TCR beta CDR3 regions was performed using RNA transcripts as template. RT-PCR in the first round (using the HTBI primer set) targeted the TCR CDR3. In TCRdb, the multiplex PCR reads were re-called with MiXCR into one record per CDR3 protein. Of about 210,000 distinct CDR3 sequences listed, approximately 20% are singletons.

Sequencing input: blood. The receptor's source is a man aged 40-55 years with Graves' hyperthyroidism. V is TRBV7-2 and J is TRBJ2-3; D might be TRBD2 (7 bases). The CDR3 nucleotides are TGTGCCAGCAGCTTAGTGGGGGGGCAAGATACGCAGTATTTT. The encoded protein is CASSLVGGQDTQYF.